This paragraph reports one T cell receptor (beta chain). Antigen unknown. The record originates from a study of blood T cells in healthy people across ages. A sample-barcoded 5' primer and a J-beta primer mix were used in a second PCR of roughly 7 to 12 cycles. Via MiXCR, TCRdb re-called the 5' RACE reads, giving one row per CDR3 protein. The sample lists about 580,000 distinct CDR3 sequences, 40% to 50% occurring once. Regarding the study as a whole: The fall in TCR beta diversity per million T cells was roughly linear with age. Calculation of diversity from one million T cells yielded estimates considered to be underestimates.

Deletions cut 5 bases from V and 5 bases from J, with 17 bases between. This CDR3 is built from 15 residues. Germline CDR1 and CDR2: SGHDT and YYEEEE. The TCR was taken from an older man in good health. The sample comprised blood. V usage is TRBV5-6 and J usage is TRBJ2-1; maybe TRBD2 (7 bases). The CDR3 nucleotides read TGTGCCAGCAGTGTGGAGGGGGGGCCCAACAATGAGCAGTTCTTC. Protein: CASSVEGGPNNEQFF.